The T cell receptor beta chain under discussion was sequenced for a study of cytomegalovirus exposure and HLA in healthy donors. A multiplex PCR was run with 60 Vbeta primers and 13 Jbeta primers. Produced via immunoSEQ multiplex PCR; TCRdb's table is partial and in-frame only. In total, the table holds about 50,000 clones. Study-wide points: Compared with the roughly 670-donor mean, an Asian-associated ancestry cluster reportedly had fewer N-insertions, according to a later analysis. Indistinguishable V segments, including TRBV6-2 and TRBV6-3, were excluded.

A note on this clone: The target antigen is unknown.

CDR3 length: 16 amino acids. V lost 2 bases and J 0 bases, leaving 11 bases between the germline ends. Germline V gives CDR1 SNHLY, CDR2 FYNNEI. The chain is built from TRBV2 and TRBJ1-3; the D gene is possibly TRBD1 (5 bases). Material for sequencing was PBMCs. This receptor was taken from a man aged 18 to 29 in good health and CMV-seropositive. The CDR3, as DNA: TGTGCCAGCAGTGAACTCCAGGGCCTCTCTGGAAACACCATATATTTT. Encoded protein: CASSELQGLSGNTIYF.